This T cell receptor beta chain was captured by sequencing in a study of CD8 T cells in Susac syndrome. The CDR3 has 15 amino acids. Germline lookup yields CDR1 DFQATT and CDR2 SNEGSKA (reference sequence). The V end was cut by 7 bases, the J end by 2 bases, with 19 bases between. Reverse transcription used about 0.45 to 1 ug RNA and random hexamers. Multiplex PCR with immunoSEQ amplified the TCR beta CDR3 across 54 Vbeta and 13 Jbeta. One entry per CDR3 protein results from TCRdb running MiXCR on the immunoSEQ multiplex PCR reads. The table has approximately 68,000 distinct CDR3 sequences, about 94% seen once. TEMRA cells underwent FACS enrichment and CD8+ and CD4+ T cells underwent negative isolation.

Sequencing was carried out using CD8+ T cells from PBMCs. The TCR sequence derives from a human donor with multiple sclerosis. V is TRBV20-1 and J is TRBJ2-3; D gene ambiguous. The chain's CDR3 is CSVTPSGRLTDTQYF. DNA for the CDR3: TGCAGTGTAACTCCCTCCGGGCGACTCACAGATACGCAGTATTTT.